A selection of T cell receptor beta chains follows, all from one sample in a study of cytomegalovirus exposure and HLA in healthy donors. Repertoires were generated with immunoSEQ multiplex PCR, while TCRdb's copy carries only in-frame clones and drops some. This sample yields around 120,000 clones, of which about 78% are seen a single time; nearly 8.5% belongs to the top ten. Specimen: PBMCs. These receptors originate from a woman in her thirties or forties in good health and CMV-seropositive. Each CDR3 is given with its conserved first and last residue. Fields, in order: J gene, CDR3 length, V gene, CDR3 protein.

j_call: TRBJ1-2; cdr3_length: 14; v_call: TRBV6-5; cdr3_aa: CASSPGGSNYGYTF
j_call: TRBJ2-7; cdr3_length: 16; v_call: TRBV4-1; cdr3_aa: CASSQRTSGSSYEQYF
j_call: TRBJ1-2; cdr3_length: 13; v_call: TRBV14; cdr3_aa: CASSQDVPYGYTF
j_call: TRBJ1-6; cdr3_length: 14; v_call: TRBV7-2; cdr3_aa: CASSLGTGNSPLHF
j_call: TRBJ2-7; cdr3_length: 12; v_call: TRBV6-5; cdr3_aa: CATGRDTYEQYF
j_call: TRBJ2-1; cdr3_length: 16; v_call: TRBV4-3; cdr3_aa: CASSQEDGGVYNEQFF
j_call: TRBJ2-5; cdr3_length: 14; v_call: TRBV18; cdr3_aa: CASSPRRTVETQYF
j_call: TRBJ1-2; cdr3_length: 15; v_call: TRBV5-4; cdr3_aa: CASSSSRSGDYGYTF
j_call: TRBJ1-2; cdr3_length: 14; v_call: TRBV19; cdr3_aa: CASRPPGQGYGYTF
j_call: TRBJ2-5; cdr3_length: 13; v_call: TRBV27; cdr3_aa: CASSLSAEGTQYF
j_call: TRBJ2-1; cdr3_length: 15; v_call: TRBV4-2; cdr3_aa: CASSQGSGAYNEQFF
j_call: TRBJ2-5; cdr3_length: 15; v_call: TRBV6-1; cdr3_aa: CASSEGGDREETQYF
j_call: TRBJ1-4; cdr3_length: 15; v_call: TRBV7-9; cdr3_aa: CASSLAIQGAEKLFF
j_call: TRBJ2-4; cdr3_length: 15; v_call: TRBV15; cdr3_aa: CATSRGQGSKNIQYF
j_call: TRBJ2-1; cdr3_length: 19; v_call: TRBV6-7; cdr3_aa: CASSDFRTSGGCTYNEQFF
j_call: TRBJ2-2; cdr3_length: 14; v_call: TRBV9; cdr3_aa: CASRPGLLRGELFF
j_call: TRBJ2-6; cdr3_length: 16; v_call: TRBV5-1; cdr3_aa: CASSPDTLSGANVLTF